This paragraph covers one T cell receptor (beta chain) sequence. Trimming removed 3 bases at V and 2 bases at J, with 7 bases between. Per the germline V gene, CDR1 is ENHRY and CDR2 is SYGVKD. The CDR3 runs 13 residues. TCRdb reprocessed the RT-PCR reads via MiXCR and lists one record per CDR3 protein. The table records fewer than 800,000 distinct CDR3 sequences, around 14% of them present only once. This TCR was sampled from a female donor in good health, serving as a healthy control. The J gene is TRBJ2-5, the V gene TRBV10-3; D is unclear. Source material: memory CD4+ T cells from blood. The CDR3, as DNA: TGTGCCATCAGTGACTTGGGGCAAGAGACCCAGTACTTC. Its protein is CAISDLGQETQYF.